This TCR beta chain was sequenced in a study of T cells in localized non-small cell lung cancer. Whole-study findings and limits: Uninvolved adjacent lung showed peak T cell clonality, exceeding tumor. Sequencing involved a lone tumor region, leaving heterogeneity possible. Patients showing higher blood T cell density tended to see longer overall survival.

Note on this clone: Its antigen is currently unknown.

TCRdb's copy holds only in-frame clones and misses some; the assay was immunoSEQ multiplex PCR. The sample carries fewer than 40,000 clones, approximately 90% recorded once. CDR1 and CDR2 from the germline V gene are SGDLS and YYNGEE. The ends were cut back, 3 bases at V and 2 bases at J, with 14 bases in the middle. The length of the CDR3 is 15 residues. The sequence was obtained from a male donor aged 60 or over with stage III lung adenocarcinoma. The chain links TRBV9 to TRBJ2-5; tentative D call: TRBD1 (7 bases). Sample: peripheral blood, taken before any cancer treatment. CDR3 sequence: CASSAEGALQETQYF. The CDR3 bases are TGTGCCAGCAGCGCGGAGGGGGCTTTACAAGAGACCCAGTACTTC.